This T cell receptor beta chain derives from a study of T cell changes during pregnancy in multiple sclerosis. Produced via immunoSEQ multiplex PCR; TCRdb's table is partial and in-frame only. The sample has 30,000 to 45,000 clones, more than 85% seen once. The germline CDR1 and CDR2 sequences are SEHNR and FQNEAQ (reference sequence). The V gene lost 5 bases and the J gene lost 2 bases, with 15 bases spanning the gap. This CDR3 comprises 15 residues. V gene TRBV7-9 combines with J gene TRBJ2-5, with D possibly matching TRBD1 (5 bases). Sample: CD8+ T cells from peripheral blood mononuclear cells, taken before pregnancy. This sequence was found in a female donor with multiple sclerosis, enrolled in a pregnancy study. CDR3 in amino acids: CASSLVPDNQETQYF. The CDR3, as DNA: TGTGCCAGCAGCCTAGTACCGGACAATCAAGAGACCCAGTACTTC.